The TCR beta chain under discussion was sequenced for a study of blood T cell repertoires in COVID-19. Study summary: Material from acute and convalescent COVID-19 was sourced from the United States, Italy and Spain. Sources were T cells, B-cell-depleted T cells, or PBMCs; the material itself was cDNA or gDNA.

This clone has just a few counts. Study processing details: Quantification of nucleated cells was approximated via reference gene primer amplification. The data were produced by immunoSEQ multiplex PCR, yet TCRdb's version contains in-frame clones alone and is incomplete. V and J calls and clone size are as listed in that table; D and trimming were resolved from the DNA. Counted here are 90,000 to 150,000 clones, roughly 87% occurring once; the ten biggest clones make up 7.7%. The clonotype originates from a human donor in a cohort sampled during active COVID-19. Sample: peripheral blood.

The CDR3 DNA follows: TGTGCCAGCAGTAGGGGCACGCGGGGTATAGAGCAGTACTTC. Residues: CASSRGTRGIEQYF. The rearrangement links TRBV2 to TRBJ2-7; TRBD2 might be the D (6 bases). The CDR3 is 14 residues long. V shed 5 bases and J shed 7 bases, with 18 bases lying between them. Germline CDR1 reads SNHLY; CDR2 reads FYNNEI.